The source of this TCR beta chain is a study of siplizumab effects on memory and regulatory T cells. The study, taken as a whole, reports: Suppression by proliferating Tregs derived from siplizumab cultures was not verified. Contribution to the alloresponse seemed major for naive T cells, which also seemed more diverse than memory cells.

In the case of this clone: Its target is unknown.

Assaying covered about 10^5 TCR templates per sample. TCRdb's copy holds only in-frame clones and misses some; the assay was immunoSEQ multiplex PCR. The table lists several thousand clones, 45% to 50% of them singletons. Cells that made up the mixed lymphocyte reaction were cocultured at 37°C for around 6 days. The CDR3 runs to 13 residues. Per the germline V gene, CDR1 is MDHEN and CDR2 is SYDVKM. This rearrangement joins TRBV28 to TRBJ2-5; D gene uncertain. The end of the DNA aligns better with TRBJ2-7, so the J call may be wrong. Input material: CFSE-low (dividing) CD8+ T cells sorted from an allogeneic mixed lymphocyte reaction. The receptor was derived from a human donor in good health; the cells came from an allogeneic mixed lymphocyte reaction. Some clones in this sample may be carry-over from other donors' samples. CDR3 DNA: TGTGCCAGCAGTTCCCCCCTGGCCTACGAGCAGTACTTC. It codes for CASSSPLAYEQYF.